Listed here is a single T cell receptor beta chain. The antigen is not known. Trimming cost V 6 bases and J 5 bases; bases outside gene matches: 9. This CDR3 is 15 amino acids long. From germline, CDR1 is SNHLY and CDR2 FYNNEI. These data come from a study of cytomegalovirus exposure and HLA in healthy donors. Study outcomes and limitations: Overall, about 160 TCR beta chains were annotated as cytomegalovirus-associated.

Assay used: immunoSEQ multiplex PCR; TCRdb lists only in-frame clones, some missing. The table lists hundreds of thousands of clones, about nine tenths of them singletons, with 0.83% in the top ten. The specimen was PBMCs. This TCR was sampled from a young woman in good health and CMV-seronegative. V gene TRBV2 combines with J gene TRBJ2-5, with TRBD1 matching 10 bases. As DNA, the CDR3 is TGTGCCAGCAGAGTTCGACAGGGGGCACGGGAGACCCAGTACTTC. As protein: CASRVRQGARETQYF.